The present TCR beta chain was sequenced within a study of blood T cell repertoires in COVID-19. About the research overall: Material from acute and convalescent COVID-19 was sourced from the United States, Italy and Spain.

Clones were read by immunoSEQ multiplex PCR, and TCRdb kept only the in-frame ones, dropping some. This sample has some 360,000 clones, with almost 90% found just once. The ends were cut back, 5 bases at V and 0 bases at J, with 29 bases in the middle. The CDR3 runs 20 residues. Germline V CDR1 and CDR2: SGHVS, FNYEAQ. Donors were grouped by their self-reported clinical history. The source is a woman aged 30 to 39 who had been exposed to COVID-19. This chain links TRBV7-6 with TRBJ2-7; D possibly corresponds to TRBD2 (6 bases). The specimen sequenced was PBMCs or T cells enriched from blood (not recorded which). This CDR3 reads CASSRGYGSGLIGGSYEQYF. The DNA of the CDR3 is TGTGCCAGCAGCCGAGGGTATGGTAGCGGCCTGATCGGTGGCTCCTACGAGCAGTACTTC.